This passage covers 16 T cell receptor beta chains from one sample sequenced in a study of shared clonotypes between healthy human individuals. Cells designated naive CD8 were CD45RO-negative and were positively selected for CCR7, with terminally differentiated effector memory CD45RA+ cells excluded. Clones were sequenced by immunoSEQ multiplex PCR, and TCRdb holds only the in-frame ones, with some missing. This table holds roughly 2 million clones, about 95% found once. Material for sequencing was naive CD8+ T cells sorted from blood. The receptors shown here come from a young man in good health.

J is TRBJ2-2 and V is TRBV4-1; no firm D call. Trimming shortened V by 0 bases and J by 3 bases, and 8 bases separated the two germline ends. The germline V gene encodes CDR1 MGHRA and CDR2 YSYEKL. The CDR3 sequence is 15 residues long. CDR3 region: CASSQEPGYTGELFF. The CDR3 DNA reads as TGCGCCAGCAGCCAAGAACCTGGGTACACCGGGGAGCTGTTTTTT.

The V and J genes are TRBV27 and TRBJ2-3; 7 bases map to TRBD1. The V gene end was trimmed by 0 bases and the J gene end by 4 bases; junction bases not matched to a gene: 7. Germline loops: CDR1 MNHEY, CDR2 SMNVEV (reference sequence). This CDR3 has 16 amino acids. CDR3 coding DNA: TGTGCCAGCAGTTTATCGACCCCCCAGGGGGCAGATACGCAGTATTTT. This sequence encodes CASSLSTPQGADTQYF.

The chain links TRBV11-1 to TRBJ2-7, with 8 nucleotides matching TRBD1. Trimming took 3 bases from V and 2 from J; bases not matched to a gene: 6. Germline V gene data show CDR1 as SGHAT and CDR2 as FQDESV (reference sequence). The CDR3 has 15 residues. CDR3 loop: CASSFGTGVTYEQYF. The CDR3 DNA reads as TGTGCCAGCAGCTTTGGGACAGGAGTTACCTACGAGCAGTACTTC. The full variable domain, with the rest looked up from reference TRBV11-1 and TRBJ2-7, is EAEVAQSPRYKITEKSQAVAFWCDPISGHATLYWYRQILGQGPELLVQFQDESVVDDSQLPKDRFSAERLKGVDSTLKIQPAELGDSAMYLCASSFGTGVTYEQYFGPGTRLTVT.

This chain joins TRBV13 and TRBJ1-1, with D hard to call. This CDR3 is built from 15 residues. CDR1 and CDR2 (germline): PRHDT, FYEKMQ (reference sequence). The V and J ends lost 3 bases and 5 bases respectively, with 16 bases between them. CDR3 in DNA: TGTGCCAGCAGCTTTCATGGAGAAGGACTGACTGAAGCTTTCTTT. It specifies CASSFHGEGLTEAFF.

The chain carries TRBV28 and TRBJ1-2, with D possibly being TRBD1 (5 bases). Per germline, CDR1 MDHEN and CDR2 SYDVKM. This CDR3 comprises 17 residues. Trimming took off 4 bases at V and 4 bases at J, with 22 bases between the two ends. CDR3 coding DNA: TGTGCCAGCAGTTCTCCAGGGTCGATAATAGTTGGCTATGGCTACACCTTC. Translating it yields CASSSPGSIIVGYGYTF.

The J gene is TRBJ2-3, the V gene TRBV28; D perhaps matches TRBD1 (6 bases). Germline V gene data show CDR1 as MDHEN and CDR2 as SYDVKM. V was pared by 3 bases and J by 1 base, with 11 bases between. The CDR3 contains 15 residues. In nucleotides, the CDR3 is TGTGCCAGCAGTTTCCCAGGGGTAGGCACAGATACGCAGTATTTT. It is translated as CASSFPGVGTDTQYF.

This sequence joins TRBV19 and TRBJ1-1; D unclear. The V and J ends lost 2 bases and 7 bases respectively, with 11 bases between them. The CDR3 runs to 13 residues. Germline values: CDR1 LNHDA, CDR2 SQIVND (reference sequence). In DNA, the CDR3 is TGTGCCAGTAGTATATTGGTGGGAGTTGAAGCTTTCTTT. Amino acid sequence: CASSILVGVEAFF.

CDR3 bases: TGTGCCAGCAGTTTACTTGGGCTCCCGACCAAAGATACGCAGTATTTT. It specifies CASSLLGLPTKDTQYF. The chain uses TRBV27 and TRBJ2-3; the D is unclear. In germline, CDR1 is MNHEY, CDR2 SMNVEV (reference sequence). This CDR3 has 16 amino acids. Trimming shortened V by 2 bases and J by 5 bases, and 17 bases separated the two germline ends.

V gene TRBV6-6 combines with J gene TRBJ2-7, with D tentatively TRBD2 (7 bases). Per germline, CDR1 MNHNY and CDR2 SVGAGI (reference sequence). The CDR3 sequence is 16 residues long. V lost 4 bases to trimming and J lost 0 bases, with 16 bases between them. CDR3 DNA sequence: TGTGCCAGCAGTTCCCCCGCGGGGGCTAGCTCCTACGAGCAGTACTTC. Translation gives CASSSPAGASSYEQYF.

This chain uses TRBV7-8 with TRBJ2-2; perhaps TRBD2 as D (6 bases). V dropped 3 bases and J dropped 5 bases, with 28 bases sitting between them. CDR1 is SGHVS and CDR2 is FQNEAQ in the germline V gene. The CDR3 has 20 amino acids. The CDR3 protein is CASSLHTVSLGGRGTGELFF. Here the CDR3 DNA reads TGTGCCAGCAGCTTGCACACCGTCTCACTCGGGGGTAGGGGAACCGGGGAGCTGTTTTTT.

Comments on this clone: At the DNA level, this CDR3 is encoded by other sequences in the same sample as well. The V call is TRBV4-1, the J call TRBJ1-1; possible D gene TRBD1, 6 bases. The CDR3 has 14 amino acids. The V end lost 1 base, the J end lost 5 bases, and 11 bases lay between the germline ends. Germline values: CDR1 MGHRA, CDR2 YSYEKL. The CDR3 DNA is TGCGCCAGCAGCCAAGTAGGGGGGAGGACTGAAGCTTTCTTT. Translation: CASSQVGGRTEAFF.

This chain links TRBV9 with TRBJ2-5; 10 bases line up with TRBD2. Germline V CDR1 and CDR2: SGDLS, YYNGEE. This CDR3 comprises 14 residues. J gave up 5 bases and V 2 bases, and 3 bases lay outside the gene matches. CDR3 bases: TGTGCCAGCAGCGTTAGCGGGGGGCCGGAGACCCAGTACTTC. Amino acids: CASSVSGGPETQYF.

The chain has TRBV5-1 and TRBJ2-5; D tentatively reads TRBD1 or TRBD2 (5 bases each). V gave up 0 bases and J gave up 5 bases, with 14 bases separating them. The CDR3 is 15 residues long. Germline loops: CDR1 SGHRS, CDR2 YFSETQ. CDR3 DNA sequence: TGCGCCAGCAGCTTGGCCGGGACGTCGGGTGAGACCCAGTACTTC. The encoded protein is CASSLAGTSGETQYF.

The chain combines TRBV7-6 with TRBJ2-1; D is undetermined. The germline V gene has CDR1 SGHVS and CDR2 FNYEAQ. This CDR3 is 15 amino acids long. Trimming stripped 2 bases from V and 7 bases from J, with 15 bases between. As DNA, the CDR3 is TGTGCCAGCAGCTTAAGTGAGACTCCCGCAAATGAGCAGTTCTTC. Its translation: CASSLSETPANEQFF.

V usage is TRBV4-1 and J usage is TRBJ2-5, with 10 bases lining up with TRBD1. The length of the CDR3 is 17 residues. V trimming: 0 bases; J trimming: 4 bases; junction bases outside the gene matches: 8. Germline V gives CDR1 MGHRA, CDR2 YSYEKL. The CDR3 loop is CASSQEDGTGEGETQYF. In nucleotides, the CDR3 is TGCGCCAGCAGCCAAGAAGATGGGACAGGGGAGGGAGAGACCCAGTACTTC.

In the case of this clone: Other nucleotide sequences in the sample specify the same CDR3. The chain recombines TRBV7-9 with TRBJ2-7; 8 bases match TRBD1. This CDR3 is built from 13 residues. J gave up 1 base and V 5 bases, and 1 base lay outside the gene matches. Germline CDR1 SEHNR, CDR2 FQNEAQ (reference sequence). The CDR3 is CASSRTGSYEQYF. In DNA form, the CDR3 reads TGTGCCAGCAGCCGGACAGGGTCCTACGAGCAGTACTTC.